The rows below give T cell receptor beta chains drawn from one sample of a study of T cells and Merkel cell carcinoma outcomes. Produced via immunoSEQ multiplex PCR; TCRdb's table is partial and in-frame only. This sample has 15,000 to 25,000 clones, with around 79% found just once. Sequencing was carried out using tumor tissue from Merkel cell carcinoma. The receptors shown here come from a human donor with Merkel cell carcinoma. Each CDR3 is given with its conserved first and last residue. Fields, in order: clone size, J gene, D gene, CDR3 length, V gene, CDR3 protein, CDR3 DNA. The D gene is left open where the match is weak. Expanded clones are given a class, and other clones once, few, many or no size at all.

.,TRBJ2-3,TRBD1,14,TRBV6-5,CASSHRGLTDTQYF,TGTGCCAGCAGCCACAGGGGGCTCACAGATACGCAGTATTTT
.,TRBJ2-6,TRBD2,18,TRBV19,CASREDVNPFSGANVLTF,TGTGCCAGTCGGGAGGACGTGAATCCATTCTCTGGGGCCAACGTCCTGACTTTC
.,TRBJ1-1,.,12,TRBV5-4,CASGNPPAPAFF,TGTGCGAGCGGAAACCCACCAGCCCCGGCTTTCTTT
once,TRBJ2-2,.,11,TRBV9,CASSVTGELFF,TGTGCCAGCAGCGTAACCGGGGAGCTGTTTTTT
once,TRBJ2-5,.,14,TRBV12-5,CASAQDTFQETQYF,TGTGCTAGTGCCCAGGACACCTTCCAAGAGACCCAGTACTTC
once,TRBJ1-1,.,14,TRBV7-8,CASSSGQQYTEAFF,TGTGCCAGCAGCTCCGGACAGCAGTACACTGAAGCTTTCTTT
.,TRBJ2-7,TRBD1,14,TRBV2,CASGPRDSVREQYF,TGTGCCAGCGGCCCTCGGGACAGCGTTCGCGAGCAGTACTTC
.,TRBJ1-2,.,13,TRBV18,CASSPVEAYGYTF,TGTGCCAGCTCACCTGTAGAAGCCTATGGCTACACCTTC
.,TRBJ1-3,.,17,TRBV7-9,CASSLALMLPSGNTIYF,TGTGCCAGCAGCTTAGCGCTGATGTTACCCTCTGGAAACACCATATATTTT
.,TRBJ2-1,TRBD2,18,TRBV28,CASSLHFLLAGDSNEQFF,TGTGCCAGCAGTTTACACTTCCTACTAGCGGGAGACAGCAATGAGCAGTTCTTC
once,TRBJ2-5,TRBD2,16,TRBV5-1,CASSFQLAGFQETQYF,TGCGCCAGCAGCTTCCAACTAGCGGGGTTCCAAGAGACCCAGTACTTC
.,TRBJ2-1,.,15,TRBV5-4,CASSLSLLGDNEQFF,TGTGCCAGCAGCTTGTCTCTCCTGGGGGACAATGAGCAGTTCTTC
.,TRBJ1-5,.,17,TRBV15,CATSLPGGVYSNQPQHF,TGTGCCACCAGCCTCCCCGGCGGTGTCTATAGCAATCAGCCCCAGCATTTT
once,TRBJ2-7,.,11,TRBV18,CASSPGKAQYF,TGTGCCAGCTCACCGGGGAAGGCGCAGTACTTC
once,TRBJ1-2,TRBD1,14,TRBV4-2,CASGHRGPVYGYTF,TGTGCCAGCGGGCACAGGGGTCCCGTCTATGGCTACACCTTC
once,TRBJ1-5,.,15,TRBV5-1,CASSKDGTSNQPQHF,TGCGCCAGCAGCAAGGACGGTACTAGCAATCAGCCCCAGCATTTT
.,TRBJ1-1,.,13,TRBV19,CASSMMQYTEAFF,TGTGCCAGTAGTATGATGCAGTACACTGAAGCTTTCTTT
.,TRBJ2-7,TRBD1,13,TRBV30,CAWGQEVSYEQYF,TGTGCCTGGGGACAGGAAGTTTCCTACGAGCAGTACTTC
.,TRBJ1-2,.,12,TRBV18,CASSRAAHGYTF,TGTGCCAGCTCACGGGCAGCCCATGGCTACACCTTC
.,TRBJ1-1,.,14,TRBV19,CASSIGQGRAEAFF,TGTGCCAGTAGTATAGGCCAGGGAAGGGCTGAAGCTTTCTTT
.,TRBJ2-7,.,14,TRBV28,CASSTHTRTAEQYF,TGTGCCAGCAGCACACATACCCGGACAGCCGAGCAGTACTTC
once,TRBJ1-1,TRBD1,14,TRBV6-5,CASRVQGTHTEAFF,TGTGCCAGCAGAGTACAGGGGACCCACACTGAAGCTTTCTTT
.,TRBJ1-4,.,15,TRBV18,CASSPGSLRSEKLFF,TGTGCCAGCTCACCGGGATCCCTAAGGAGTGAAAAACTGTTTTTT
few,TRBJ1-1,TRBD1,14,TRBV28,CASSSGQVSTEAFF,TGTGCCAGCAGCTCGGGACAGGTGAGCACTGAAGCTTTCTTT
.,TRBJ1-1,.,13,TRBV2,CASSEGAVTEAFF,TGTGCCAGCAGTGAAGGGGCGGTAACTGAAGCTTTCTTT
.,TRBJ2-5,TRBD2,15,TRBV18,CASSPSRGGQETQYF,TGTGCCAGCTCACCCTCGCGGGGGGGTCAAGAGACCCAGTACTTC
.,TRBJ2-1,.,15,TRBV9,CASSPVGLGHNEQFF,TGTGCCAGCAGCCCGGTTGGCCTCGGGCACAATGAGCAGTTCTTC
.,TRBJ2-1,TRBD2,14,TRBV4-1,CASSQLAGINEQFF,TGCGCCAGCAGCCAACTAGCGGGGATTAATGAGCAGTTCTTC
.,TRBJ2-5,TRBD2,14,TRBV5-4,CASSSLAGEETQYF,TGTGCCAGCAGCTCCTTAGCGGGGGAAGAGACCCAGTACTTC